The following is a T cell receptor (beta chain) sequence with its context. The antigen is not known. Within the sample, other DNA sequences also encode this same CDR3. The data were obtained in a study of OX40 agonist ivuxolimab in advanced cancers. About the study: Mean age approximately 55 years, range about 20 to 79; 82.7% male.

The study's findings and limits: There were, on average, more expanded clones in CD8+ T cells than in CD4+.

Assay: immunoSEQ multiplex PCR; the TCRdb copy retains only in-frame clones and omits some. The sample records tens of thousands of clones, approximately 92% being singletons. Material: CD4+ or CD8+ T cells sorted from blood, obtained in a trial of the OX40 agonist ivuxolimab. This clonotype was sampled from an adult with an advanced solid tumor such as melanoma, head and neck, liver or kidney cancer.

The CDR3 spells CASSQGQGGEKLFF. The CDR3 DNA follows: TGCGCCAGCAGCCAAGGACAGGGAGGAGAAAAACTGTTTTTT. The chain links TRBV4-3 to TRBJ1-4, with 7 bases fitting TRBD1. The CDR3 covers 14 residues. Germline CDR1 is LGHNA and CDR2 is YSLEER. J gave up 8 bases and V 1 base, and 4 bases lay outside the gene matches.